These 12 T cell receptor beta chains originate from one sample sequenced in a study of blood T cells in healthy people across ages. A second about 7 to 11 cycle PCR used barcoded and J-beta primers. TCRdb re-derived calls from the 5' RACE reads in MiXCR, one entry per CDR3 protein. The sample includes about 650,000 distinct CDR3 sequences, roughly half of them seen just once. The sequenced sample consisted of blood. These TCRs come from a woman aged 80 or older in good health.

This chain joins TRBV6-1 and TRBJ1-4; 9 bases match TRBD1. The CDR3 covers 16 residues. V shed 8 bases and J 2 bases; nucleotides not matched to a gene: 9. Germline V gene data show CDR1 as MNHNS and CDR2 as SASEGT. In DNA, the CDR3 is TGTGCCAGCGACGGGACAGGGAGGAGGACTAATGAAAAACTGTTTTTT. Translation: CASDGTGRRTNEKLFF.

This clonotype was detected a few times. A much larger clone sits a single nucleotide away, making a read error possible. The chain uses TRBV9 and TRBJ2-1, with D maybe TRBD2 (7 bases). The CDR3 runs to 14 residues. V shed 1 base and J shed 9 bases, with 14 bases lying between them. Germline V CDR1 and CDR2: SGDLS, YYNGEE. CDR3 loop: CASSVRGEGGEQFF. CDR3 bases: TGTGCCAGCAGCGTACGAGGGGAGGGGGGTGAGCAGTTCTTC.

In its sample, this clonotype was seen a few times. The V and J genes are TRBV5-1 and TRBJ1-1; TRBD1 matches 9 bases. The CDR3 length is 14 residues. J lost 6 bases, V lost 3 bases, and 6 bases had no gene match. Looked up from germline, CDR1 is SGHRS and CDR2 is YFSETQ. In DNA form, the CDR3 reads TGCGCCAGCAGCTCCCTGGACAGGGGCTCTGAAGCTTTCTTT. It encodes CASSSLDRGSEAFF.

Of note for this clonotype: This sequence may be a read error, since a much larger clone differs from it by one base. The chain carries TRBV7-2 and TRBJ2-7; 7 positions match TRBD2. The CDR3 runs to 16 residues. V dropped 5 bases and J dropped 7; count of bases not matched to a gene: 17. The V gene's germline CDR1 is SGHTA and CDR2 FQGNSA. Here the CDR3 reads CASSHSGRAGYNEQYF. DNA of the CDR3: TGTGCCAGCAGCCACTCGGGTAGAGCGGGATACAATGAGCAGTACTTC.

The V call is TRBV4-1, the J call TRBJ1-6; no clear D gene. The CDR3 is 14 amino acids. The V gene lost 5 bases and the J gene lost 10 bases, with 15 bases spanning the gap. The germline V gene has CDR1 MGHRA and CDR2 YSYEKL. The CDR3 loop reads CASSAEGESSPLHF. CDR3 DNA sequence: TGCGCCAGCAGCGCGGAGGGAGAAAGCTCACCCCTCCACTTT.

This sequence joins TRBV11-2 and TRBJ2-2; D gene unclear. Trimming removed 0 bases from V and 7 bases from J, with 12 bases in between. CDR3 length: 15 amino acids. Germline V gives CDR1 SGHAT, CDR2 FQNNGV. CDR3 DNA: TGTGCCAGCAGCTTAGATCAAGGCGGATTCGGGGAGCTGTTTTTT. Its protein product is CASSLDQGGFGELFF.

The rearrangement uses TRBV6-4 and TRBJ2-1, with TRBD1 matching 9 bases. The CDR3 sequence is 14 residues long. V shed 5 bases and J 7 bases; nucleotides not matched to a gene: 6. CDR1 and CDR2 (germline): MRHNA, SNTAGT. The CDR3: CASSKQGAENEQFF. CDR3 DNA: TGTGCCAGCAGTAAACAGGGGGCGGAAAATGAGCAGTTCTTC.

This clonotype was counted at least ten times. The CDR3 region is CASSRLTGGSYEQYF. For the CDR3, the DNA is TGCGCCAGCAGCAGATTGACGGGAGGCTCCTACGAGCAGTACTTC. The chain is built from TRBV5-1 and TRBJ2-7; 7 bases fit TRBD2. Germline V lookup: CDR1 SGHRS, CDR2 YFSETQ. Germline trimming cut 4 bases from V and 0 bases from J; bases unmatched to any gene: 7. The CDR3 is 15 amino acids.

The rearrangement uses TRBV13 and TRBJ2-7; the D is unclear. This CDR3 is built from 13 residues. Trimming shortened V by 2 bases and J by 0 bases, and 5 bases separated the two germline ends. Germline V lookup: CDR1 PRHDT, CDR2 FYEKMQ (reference sequence). For the CDR3, the DNA is TGTGCCAGCAGCTTATGGAACTCCTACGAGCAGTACTTC. It codes for CASSLWNSYEQYF.

This clonotype was seen many times. V usage is TRBV2 and J usage is TRBJ2-1; TRBD2 matches 10 bases. V lost 8 bases to trimming and J lost 6 bases; unmatched junction nucleotides: 4. The CDR3 runs to 13 residues. The germline CDR1 and CDR2 sequences are SNHLY and FYNNEI. The CDR3 DNA sequence: TGTGCCAGCGGGACTAGCGTGCTCAATGAGCAGTTCTTC. It is translated as CASGTSVLNEQFF. The complete variable domain, with remaining parts taken from reference TRBV2 and TRBJ2-1, reads EPEVTQTPSHQVTQMGQEVILRCVPISNHLYFYWYRQILGQKVEFLVSFYNNEISEKSEIFDDQFSVERPDGSNFTLKIRSTKLEDSAMYFCASGTSVLNEQFFGPGTRLTVL.

This clonotype has only a few counts. The V and J genes are TRBV6-2 or TRBV6-3 and TRBJ1-1; 8 bases are shared with TRBD1. V was clipped by 11 bases and J by 4 bases; unmatched bases: 6. The CDR3 contains 12 residues. From germline, CDR1 is MNHEY and CDR2 SVGEGT. In DNA form, the CDR3 reads TGTGCCGCAAGTACAGGGGGCACTGAAGCTTTCTTT. Protein product: CAASTGGTEAFF.

The V and J genes are TRBV2 and TRBJ2-5; 9 bases are a match to TRBD2. CDR3 length: 15 residues. After removal of 4 bases from V and 4 bases from J, the junction contained 7 bases not matched to a gene. Germline CDR1 reads SNHLY; CDR2 reads FYNNEI. CDR3 sequence reads: CASSVVGGRVETQYF. Here the CDR3 DNA reads TGTGCCAGCAGTGTTGTTGGCGGGAGGGTAGAGACCCAGTACTTC. The full variable domain, rest sourced from reference TRBV2 and TRBJ2-5, is EPEVTQTPSHQVTQMGQEVILRCVPISNHLYFYWYRQILGQKVEFLVSFYNNEISEKSEIFDDQFSVERPDGSNFTLKIRSTKLEDSAMYFCASSVVGGRVETQYFGPGTRLLVL.